This T cell receptor beta chain comes out of a study of neurological immune-mediated disorders. Study-level results: Private repertoires in all groups were suggested by the absence of shared CDR3 amino acid sequences among expanded clones across subjects.

Synthesis of cDNA was accomplished via 5'RACE employing 10-nucleotide random UMIs. TCRdb reanalysed the 5' RACE reads using MiXCR and keeps one entry per CDR3 protein. Altogether about 41,000 distinct CDR3 sequences are present, more than 9.5% being singletons, with the ten largest covering about 1.3%. This clonotype was recorded at least ten times. What it binds is unknown. This CDR3 spans 13 amino acids. Per the germline V gene, CDR1 is MNHEY and CDR2 is SMNVEV (reference sequence). The V and J ends lost 6 bases and 5 bases, in that order; junction bases with no gene match: 6. The TCR was taken from a female donor in good health. The rearrangement uses TRBV27 and TRBJ1-1; the match to TRBD1 covers 7 bases. The sample was PBMCs. The chain's CDR3 is CASRRTGGTEAFF. CDR3 nucleotide sequence: TGTGCCAGCAGGCGGACAGGAGGGACTGAAGCTTTCTTT.